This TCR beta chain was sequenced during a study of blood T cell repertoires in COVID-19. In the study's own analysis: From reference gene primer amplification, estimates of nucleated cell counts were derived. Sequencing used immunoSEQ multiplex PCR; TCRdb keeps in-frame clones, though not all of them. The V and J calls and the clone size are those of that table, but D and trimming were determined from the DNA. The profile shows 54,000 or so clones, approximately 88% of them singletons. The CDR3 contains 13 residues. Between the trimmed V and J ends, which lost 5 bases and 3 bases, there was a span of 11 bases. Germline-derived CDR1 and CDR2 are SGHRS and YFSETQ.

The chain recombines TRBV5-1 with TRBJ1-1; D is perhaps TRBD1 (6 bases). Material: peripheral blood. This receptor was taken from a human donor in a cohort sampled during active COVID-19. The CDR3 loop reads CASSQGRDTEAFF. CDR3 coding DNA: TGCGCCAGCAGTCAGGGGAGGGACACTGAAGCTTTCTTT.